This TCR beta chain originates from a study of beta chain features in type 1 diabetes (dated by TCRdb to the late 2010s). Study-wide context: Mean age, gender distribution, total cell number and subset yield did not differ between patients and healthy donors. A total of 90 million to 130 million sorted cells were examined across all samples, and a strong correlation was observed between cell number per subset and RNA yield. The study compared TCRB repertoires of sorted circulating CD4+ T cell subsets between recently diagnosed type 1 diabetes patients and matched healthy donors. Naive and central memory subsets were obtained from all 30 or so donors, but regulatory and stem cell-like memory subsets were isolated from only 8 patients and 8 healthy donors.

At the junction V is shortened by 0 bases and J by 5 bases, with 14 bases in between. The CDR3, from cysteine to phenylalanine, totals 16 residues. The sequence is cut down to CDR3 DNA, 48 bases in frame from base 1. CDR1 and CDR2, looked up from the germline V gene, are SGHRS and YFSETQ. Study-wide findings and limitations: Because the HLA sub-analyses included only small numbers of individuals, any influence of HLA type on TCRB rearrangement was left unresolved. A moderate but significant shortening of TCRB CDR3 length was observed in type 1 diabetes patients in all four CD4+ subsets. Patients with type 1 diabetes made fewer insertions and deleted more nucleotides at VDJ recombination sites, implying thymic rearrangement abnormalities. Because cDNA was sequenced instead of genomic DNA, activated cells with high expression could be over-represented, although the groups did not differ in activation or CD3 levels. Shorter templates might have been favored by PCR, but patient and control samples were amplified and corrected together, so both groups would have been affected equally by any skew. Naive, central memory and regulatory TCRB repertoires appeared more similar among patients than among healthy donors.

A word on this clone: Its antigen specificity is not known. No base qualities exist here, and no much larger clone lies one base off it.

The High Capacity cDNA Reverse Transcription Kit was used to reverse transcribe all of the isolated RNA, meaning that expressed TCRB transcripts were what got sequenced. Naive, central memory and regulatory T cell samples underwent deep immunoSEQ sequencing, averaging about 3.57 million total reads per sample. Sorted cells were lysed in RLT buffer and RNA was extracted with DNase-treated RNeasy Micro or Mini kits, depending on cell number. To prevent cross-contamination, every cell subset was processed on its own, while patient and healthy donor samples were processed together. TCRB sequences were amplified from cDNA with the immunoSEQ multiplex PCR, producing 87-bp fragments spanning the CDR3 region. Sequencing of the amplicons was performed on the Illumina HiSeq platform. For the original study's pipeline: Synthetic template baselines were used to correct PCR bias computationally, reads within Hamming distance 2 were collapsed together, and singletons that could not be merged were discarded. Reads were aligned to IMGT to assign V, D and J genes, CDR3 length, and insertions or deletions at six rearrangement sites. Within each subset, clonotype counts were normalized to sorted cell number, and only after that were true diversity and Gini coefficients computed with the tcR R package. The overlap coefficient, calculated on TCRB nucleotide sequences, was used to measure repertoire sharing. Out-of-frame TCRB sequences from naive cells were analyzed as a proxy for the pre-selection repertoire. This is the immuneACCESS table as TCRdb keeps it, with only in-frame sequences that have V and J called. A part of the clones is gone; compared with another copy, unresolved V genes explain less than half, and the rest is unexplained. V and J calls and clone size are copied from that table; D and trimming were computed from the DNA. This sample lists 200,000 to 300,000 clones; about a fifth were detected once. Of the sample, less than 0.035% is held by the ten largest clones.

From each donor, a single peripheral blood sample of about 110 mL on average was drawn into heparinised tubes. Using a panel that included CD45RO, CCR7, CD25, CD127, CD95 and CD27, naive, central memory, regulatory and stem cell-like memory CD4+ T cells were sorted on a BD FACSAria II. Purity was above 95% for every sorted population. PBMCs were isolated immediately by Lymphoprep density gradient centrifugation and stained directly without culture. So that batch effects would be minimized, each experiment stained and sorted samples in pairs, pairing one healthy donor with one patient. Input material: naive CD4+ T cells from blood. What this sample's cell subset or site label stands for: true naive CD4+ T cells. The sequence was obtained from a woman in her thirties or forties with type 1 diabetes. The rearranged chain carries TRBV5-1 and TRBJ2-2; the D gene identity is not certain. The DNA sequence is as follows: TGCGCCAGCAGCTTGGCTCTGCTGGCTGGTACCGGGGAGCTGTTTTTT. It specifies CASSLALLAGTGELFF.